The 8 T cell receptor beta chains below all came from one sample that was sequenced in a study of cytomegalovirus exposure and HLA in healthy donors. The PCR used 60 Vbeta and 13 Jbeta primers. Clones were read by immunoSEQ multiplex PCR, and TCRdb kept only the in-frame ones, dropping some. Among some 100,000 clones, roughly 70% were seen once, and the ten largest hold approximately 5.4%. The sequencing input was PBMCs. These receptor sequences come from a woman in her 70s in good health and CMV-seropositive.

The gene calls are TRBV4-1 and TRBJ2-7, with 10 bases that match TRBD2. The germline V gene encodes CDR1 MGHRA and CDR2 YSYEKL. J gave up 0 bases and V 1 base, and 3 bases lay outside the gene matches. CDR3 length: 16 amino acids. In nucleotides, the CDR3 is TGCGCCAGCAGCCAAGTAGCGGGGGGCGGCTCCTACGAGCAGTACTTC. Amino acid sequence: CASSQVAGGGSYEQYF.

The rearrangement joins TRBV6-5 to TRBJ1-2, with D possibly matching TRBD1 (6 bases). The CDR3 is 14 residues long. Trimming stripped 2 bases from V and 7 bases from J, with 14 bases between. Germline V gene lookup returns CDR1 MNHEY and CDR2 SVGAGI. This CDR3 is CASSYMGLQGGYTF. The CDR3 region has the DNA TGTGCCAGCAGTTACATGGGCTTACAGGGTGGCTACACCTTC.

V and J are TRBV5-8 and TRBJ2-7; TRBD2 agrees at 11 bases. The CDR3 spans 16 residues. Germline trimming cut 4 bases from V and 2 bases from J; bases unmatched to any gene: 8. Germline assignment: CDR1 SGHTS and CDR2 YDEGEE. The CDR3 bases are TGTGCCAGCAGCGGGGGAGGGACTAGCGGTACCTACGAGCAGTACTTC. Translated: CASSGGGTSGTYEQYF.

This chain connects TRBV6-5 to TRBJ1-4, with unresolved D. This CDR3 is 11 amino acids long. Germline V gene lookup returns CDR1 MNHEY and CDR2 SVGAGI. Trimming shortened V by 6 bases and J by 6 bases, and 5 bases separated the two germline ends. CDR3 in amino acids: CASRGDEKLFF. CDR3 nucleotide sequence: TGTGCCAGCAGGGGCGATGAAAAACTGTTTTTT.

This clone was counted between two and nine times. The chain joins TRBV25-1 to TRBJ1-2; D is unresolved. This CDR3 region has 16 residues. Germline V gene data show CDR1 as MGHDK and CDR2 as SYGVNS. Trimming shortened V by 3 bases and J by 1 base, and 15 bases separated the two germline ends. The CDR3 DNA follows: TGTGCCAGCAGTGAGCCCGGAGTAGGGAGTAACTATGGCTACACCTTC. It yields the protein CASSEPGVGSNYGYTF.

This rearrangement joins TRBV2 to TRBJ2-1, with TRBD2 matching over 7 bases. Germline V gene data show CDR1 as SNHLY and CDR2 as FYNNEI. The CDR3 loop spans 14 amino acids. V shed 6 bases, J shed 2 bases, and the junction held 4 bases outside the gene matches. CDR3 loop: CASSFAGAYNEQFF. The CDR3 DNA follows: TGTGCCAGCAGCTTCGCGGGGGCCTACAATGAGCAGTTCTTC.

DNA of the CDR3: TGTGCCAGCAGCTTAGGGGCTGACCGGTCCGAGTTCTTC. It translates to CASSLGADRSEFF. The V and J genes are TRBV7-2 and TRBJ2-1; no firm D call. The CDR3 is 13 amino acids. Trimming took 1 base from V and 14 from J, leaving 15 bases between them. Looked up from germline, CDR1 is SGHTA and CDR2 is FQGNSA.

The V call is TRBV11-2, the J call TRBJ2-4; TRBD2 is a possible D gene (5 bases). The CDR3 length is 15 residues. Germline-derived CDR1 and CDR2 are SGHAT and FQNNGV. Trimming removed 5 bases from V and 0 bases from J, with 11 bases in between. CDR3 protein: CASSLSGLAKNIQYF. DNA for the CDR3: TGTGCCAGCAGCCTCTCCGGACTAGCCAAAAACATTCAGTACTTC.